A selection of T cell receptor beta chains follows, all from one sample in a study of cytomegalovirus exposure and HLA in healthy donors. Produced via immunoSEQ multiplex PCR; TCRdb's table is partial and in-frame only. The sample includes around 53,000 clones, roughly 73% of them seen just once. Material: PBMCs. Every receptor here comes from a man in his late teens or twenties in good health and CMV-seronegative. The CDR3 runs from the conserved cysteine through the conserved F or W. The D gene is left open where the match is weak. Clone size is not always given. Where it is, it says once, few, many or a class for expanded clones.

clone_size	cdr3_length	d_call	v_call	j_call	cdr3_nt	cdr3_aa
few	15	NA	TRBV6-5	TRBJ2-7	TGTGCCAGCAGTTACTCGAGGGCAGCGAACTACGAGCAGTACTTC	CASSYSRAANYEQYF
once	17	TRBD2	TRBV4-1	TRBJ2-7	TGCGCCAGCAGCCAACCTTCTAGCGGGAGCCGAAACTACGAGCAGTACTTC	CASSQPSSGSRNYEQYF
NA	15	NA	TRBV29-1	TRBJ1-4	TGCAGCGCCCGAGCACCGGGACATTTAAGCGAAAAACTGTTTTTT	CSARAPGHLSEKLFF
NA	17	NA	TRBV21-1	TRBJ2-7	TGTGCCAGCAGCAAAGAGGAGGGAGATATTGAGATCGGCGAGCAGTACTTC	CASSKEEGDIEIGEQYF
NA	10	TRBD1	TRBV29-1	TRBJ1-1	TGCAGCGTGGGGACAGCAGAAGCTTTCTTT	CSVGTAEAFF
NA	13	TRBD2	TRBV10-1	TRBJ2-7	TGCGCCAGCAATAAGCGGGGATCTTACGAGCAGTACTTC	CASNKRGSYEQYF
NA	16	TRBD1	TRBV4-2	TRBJ1-4	TGTGCCAGCAGCCAAGGGGGCGGGACAGGGGACGAAAAACTGTTTTTT	CASSQGGGTGDEKLFF
NA	16	TRBD2	TRBV2	TRBJ2-1	TGTGCCAGCAGTGAAGGGACTAGCCTACCCTACAATGAGCAGTTCTTC	CASSEGTSLPYNEQFF
NA	14	NA	TRBV5-4	TRBJ1-1	TGTGCCAGCAGCTTACGATCCCAAACTCCAGAAGCTTTCTTT	CASSLRSQTPEAFF
NA	17	TRBD2	TRBV5-4	TRBJ2-3	TGTGCCAGCAGCCAAACCGGGAGGCCGGCGAGCACAGATACGCAGTATTTT	CASSQTGRPASTDTQYF
NA	14	TRBD1	TRBV10-3	TRBJ1-5	TGTGCCATCAGTGGACAGGGGGACAATCAGCCCCAGCATTTT	CAISGQGDNQPQHF
NA	15	TRBD2	TRBV28	TRBJ2-1	TGTGCCAGCACCGAAGCGGGGTTAAGGGGCAATGAGCAGTTCTTC	CASTEAGLRGNEQFF
NA	15	TRBD2	TRBV4-1	TRBJ2-7	TGCGCCAGCAGCCACGAACTAGCGGGAAGGGGAGAGCAGTACTTC	CASSHELAGRGEQYF
NA	14	NA	TRBV7-6	TRBJ1-5	TGTGCCAGCAGCTTAGACTCTAGCAATCAGCCCCAGCATTTT	CASSLDSSNQPQHF
once	15	TRBD1	TRBV6-5	TRBJ1-1	TGTGCCAGCAGCCCGCCTACAGGGGGCATCTCTGAAGCTTTCTTT	CASSPPTGGISEAFF
few	14	TRBD1	TRBV5-1	TRBJ2-7	TGCGCCAGCAGCCTGTCCGGGACAGTTTACGAGCAGTACTTC	CASSLSGTVYEQYF
NA	15	NA	TRBV7-2	TRBJ1-4	TGTGCCAGCAGCTTTGAGGGAGATGGATGGGAAAAACTGTTTTTT	CASSFEGDGWEKLFF
NA	16	TRBD2	TRBV29-1	TRBJ2-5	TGCAGCGTTGAAGGACTAGCGGGAGGGCGGGAGGAGACCCAGTACTTC	CSVEGLAGGREETQYF
NA	15	TRBD2	TRBV28	TRBJ2-5	TGTGCCAGCAGTTTAGCGGGAGGGCCCGTGAAGACCCAGTACTTC	CASSLAGGPVKTQYF
NA	13	NA	TRBV30	TRBJ1-1	TGTGCCTGGAGTGTACAACTGAACACTGAAGCTTTCTTT	CAWSVQLNTEAFF
NA	15	TRBD1	TRBV4-2	TRBJ1-5	TGTGCCAGCAGCCAAACAGACAGGGGCAATCAGCCCCAGCATTTT	CASSQTDRGNQPQHF
NA	16	TRBD1	TRBV7-2	TRBJ1-5	TGTGCCAGCAGCTTAGCCGTACAGGGGGTAGGGCAGCCCCAGCATTTT	CASSLAVQGVGQPQHF
NA	15	NA	TRBV9	TRBJ2-7	TGTGCCAGCAGCGTAGCCGTGGGAGATGTATACGAGCAGTACTTC	CASSVAVGDVYEQYF
NA	15	NA	TRBV4-2	TRBJ2-7	TGTGCCAGCAGCCAAGTCTCTGACGGGGCCTACGAGCAGTACTTC	CASSQVSDGAYEQYF
NA	13	TRBD2	TRBV29-1	TRBJ2-7	TGCAGCGTTGAAGGGTATGCGGGGGGCGAGCAGTACTTC	CSVEGYAGGEQYF
NA	15	TRBD2	TRBV6-6	TRBJ2-1	TGTGCCAGCAGCAGGGGGACTAGCGGGAGCTATGAGCAGTTCTTC	CASSRGTSGSYEQFF
NA	15	NA	TRBV14	TRBJ2-1	TGTGCCAGCAGCCAAGATACCGGGAGAGGGGATGAGCAGTTCTTC	CASSQDTGRGDEQFF
NA	12	NA	TRBV27	TRBJ2-2	TGTGCCAGCAGTCCCATCCCCGGGGAGCTGTTTTTT	CASSPIPGELFF
NA	14	NA	TRBV28	TRBJ1-2	TGTGCCAGCACCATTAGACAGACAAACTATGGCTACACCTTC	CASTIRQTNYGYTF
NA	16	NA	TRBV4-1	TRBJ2-3	TGCGCCAGCAGCCAAGATATAGGGGATGGGACAGATACGCAGTATTTT	CASSQDIGDGTDTQYF
few	14	NA	TRBV5-1	TRBJ2-5	TGCGCCAGCAGCTTGGGACAGGTCGGGGAGACCCAGTACTTC	CASSLGQVGETQYF
NA	12	NA	TRBV19	TRBJ1-1	TGTGCCAGTAGTACCACAGGGTCTGGCGCTTTCTTT	CASSTTGSGAFF
NA	15	TRBD1	TRBV5-6	TRBJ1-2	TGTGCCAGCAGCACCCGACAGGGGTTGGTGTTTGGCTACACCTTC	CASSTRQGLVFGYTF
few	15	TRBD2	TRBV7-2	TRBJ2-1	TGTGCCAGCAGCTTAGGACTAGCGGGATACAATGAGCAGTTCTTC	CASSLGLAGYNEQFF
NA	15	TRBD1	TRBV5-4	TRBJ1-2	TGTGCCAGCAGCGCCACGACAGGGGACAACTATGGCTACACCTTC	CASSATTGDNYGYTF
NA	13	NA	TRBV11-2	TRBJ2-7	TGTGCCAGCAGCTTAGGGGCCTCCTACGAGCAGTACTTC	CASSLGASYEQYF
NA	15	NA	TRBV10-3	TRBJ2-3	TGTGCCATCAGTGACGCTCTAGCCAGCACAGATACGCAGTATTTT	CAISDALASTDTQYF
NA	14	NA	TRBV15	TRBJ1-1	TGTGCCACCAGCCCGGGGAGGGAGAAGAGTTGGGCTTTCTTT	CATSPGREKSWAFF
NA	12	NA	TRBV5-1	TRBJ2-1	TGCGCCAGCGGAGCAACCCTCAATGAGCAGTTCTTC	CASGATLNEQFF
once	15	TRBD2	TRBV5-6	TRBJ2-1	TGTGCCAGCAGCTTTCGAGTGACTAGCGGAAATGAGCAGTTCTTC	CASSFRVTSGNEQFF
NA	13	NA	TRBV5-1	TRBJ2-5	TGCGCCAGCAGCTTTTGGAGGGCGGAGACCCAGTACTTC	CASSFWRAETQYF
few	17	TRBD2	TRBV29-1	TRBJ2-5	TGCAGCGTTGAAGATTTCAGGGGACTAGCGGGAGCAGGGACCCAGTACTTC	CSVEDFRGLAGAGTQYF
NA	13	TRBD1	TRBV2	TRBJ2-3	TGTGCCAGCAGGGGACAGAGCACAGATACGCAGTATTTT	CASRGQSTDTQYF
few	16	NA	TRBV7-2	TRBJ1-2	TGTGCCAGCAGCTTATTTAGAACAGCCGATAACTATGGCTACACCTTC	CASSLFRTADNYGYTF
NA	15	TRBD2	TRBV7-6	TRBJ2-7	TGTGCCAGCAGCCCCCTGGGGCTAGCGGGAGTCGAGCAGTACTTC	CASSPLGLAGVEQYF
NA	14	NA	TRBV11-2	TRBJ1-1	TGTGCCAGCAGCTTAACAGGGATGAACACTGAAGCTTTCTTT	CASSLTGMNTEAFF
few	14	TRBD1	TRBV5-1	TRBJ1-2	TGCGCCAGCAGCGGCGGACAGGGGAACTATGGCTACACCTTC	CASSGGQGNYGYTF
NA	14	NA	TRBV15	TRBJ1-2	TGTGCCACCAGCAGAGGAGGCGGATCCTATGGCTACACCTTC	CATSRGGGSYGYTF
NA	11	NA	TRBV7-8	TRBJ1-1	TGTGCCAGCAAACAGTACACTGAAGCTTTCTTT	CASKQYTEAFF
NA	15	TRBD1	TRBV30	TRBJ2-7	TGTGCCTGGAAACATACAGGGGGCTGGTCTTGGGAGCAGTACTTC	CAWKHTGGWSWEQYF
NA	15	NA	TRBV6-4	TRBJ1-1	TGTGCCAGCAGTGACCCAGGCAGACTGAACACTGAAGCTTTCTTT	CASSDPGRLNTEAFF
few	11	NA	TRBV10-3	TRBJ2-7	TGTGCCATCCAAGAGACCTACGAGCAGTACTTC	CAIQETYEQYF
NA	13	NA	TRBV7-3	TRBJ1-4	TGTGCCAGCAGCCCAAAGTCGGATGAAAAACTGTTTTTT	CASSPKSDEKLFF
NA	17	NA	TRBV4-2	TRBJ2-2	TGTGCCAGCAGCCAAGATCGGCAGCGTTCATCAACCGGGGAGCTGTTTTTT	CASSQDRQRSSTGELFF
NA	15	NA	TRBV4-3	TRBJ1-2	TGCGCCAGCAGCCAAGAGTCCGTTTCGAACTATGGCTACACCTTC	CASSQESVSNYGYTF
NA	13	NA	TRBV7-2	TRBJ1-1	TGTGCCAGCAGCTTAGGAGGGAGCACTGAAGCTTTCTTT	CASSLGGSTEAFF
NA	14	NA	TRBV11-3	TRBJ2-2	TGTGCCAGCAGCTTAGGCCTACAGAACGGGGAGCTGTTTTTT	CASSLGLQNGELFF